Listed below are T cell receptor beta chains from one sample, sequenced in a study of blood T cell repertoires in COVID-19. The table came from immunoSEQ multiplex PCR; TCRdb's copy has only in-frame clones and leaves some out. The sample consists of over 200,000 clones, around 80% of them appearing once. Sequenced material: peripheral blood. The receptor set was obtained from a human donor in a cohort sampled during active COVID-19. Each CDR3 is given with its conserved first and last residue. Fields, in order: clone size, D gene, J gene, V gene, CDR3 protein, CDR3 DNA. A D gene is named only where the DNA matches it firmly. Clone size is stated in some rows and not others, as once, few, many or a class when expanded.

- TRBD2 TRBJ2-2 TRBV5-1 CASSYPETSGRNTGELFF TGCGCCAGCAGCTACCCCGAGACTAGCGGGAGAAACACCGGGGAGCTGTTTTTT
- TRBD1 TRBJ2-7 TRBV7-2 CASSSRTGAYEQYF TGTGCCAGCAGCTCGAGGACAGGGGCCTACGAGCAGTACTTC
- - TRBJ2-7 TRBV7-2 CASSSGTPSYEQYF TGTGCCAGCAGCTCAGGGACACCTTCCTACGAGCAGTACTTC
- TRBD1 TRBJ1-1 TRBV6-6 CASSPDRGAFF TGTGCCAGCAGCCCAGACAGGGGAGCTTTCTTT
- - TRBJ2-1 TRBV14 CASSHKGGIPYNEQFF TGTGCCAGCAGCCACAAGGGGGGGATACCCTACAATGAGCAGTTCTTC
- - TRBJ1-5 TRBV24-1 CATSDHRRGDNQPQHF TGTGCCACCAGTGACCACAGGCGAGGAGACAATCAGCCCCAGCATTTT
- TRBD1 TRBJ2-3 TRBV27 CASSFDRGTDTQYF TGTGCCAGCAGTTTTGACAGGGGCACAGATACGCAGTATTTT
- - TRBJ2-5 TRBV9 CASSERTGETQYF TGTGCCAGCAGCGAACGGACGGGGGAGACCCAGTACTTC
- - TRBJ2-7 TRBV9 CASSPAVASIHEQYF TGTGCCAGCAGCCCTGCGGTAGCGTCGATCCACGAGCAGTACTTC
- - TRBJ1-2 TRBV7-2 CASSLVRTQNYGYTF TGTGCCAGCAGCTTAGTCAGGACTCAGAACTATGGCTACACCTTC
few - TRBJ2-7 TRBV28 CASSLDTGPYEQYF TGTGCCAGCAGTTTAGATACAGGGCCCTACGAGCAGTACTTC
- - TRBJ1-5 TRBV2 CASSAPPAGQPQHF TGTGCCAGCAGTGCCCCTCCGGCAGGTCAGCCCCAGCATTTT
- - TRBJ2-7 TRBV7-3 CASSLAKGAPYEQYF TGTGCCAGCAGCCTCGCCAAGGGAGCCCCCTACGAGCAGTACTTC
- - TRBJ1-1 TRBV30 CAWSVNTEAFF TGTGCCTGGAGCGTGAACACTGAAGCTTTCTTT
- - TRBJ2-1 TRBV5-1 CASSPEPNNEQFF TGCGCCAGCAGCCCCGAACCTAACAATGAGCAGTTCTTC
once - TRBJ2-5 TRBV5-1 CASSLGRAETQYF TGCGCCAGCAGCTTGGGCAGGGCGGAGACCCAGTACTTC
- TRBD2 TRBJ2-7 TRBV18 CASSPNPGSGRIREQYF TGTGCCAGCTCACCAAACCCCGGTAGCGGGAGAATACGCGAGCAGTACTTC
- TRBD1 TRBJ2-7 TRBV27 CASSLQVQGPEQYF TGTGCCAGCAGCCTCCAGGTACAGGGGCCCGAGCAGTACTTC
- - TRBJ2-7 TRBV4-1 CASSQIRSGNSYEQYF TGCGCCAGCAGCCAGATCCGGAGCGGTAACTCCTACGAGCAGTACTTC
- - TRBJ1-5 TRBV5-1 CASSLDPDQPQHF TGCGCCAGCAGCTTGGATCCGGATCAGCCCCAGCATTTT
once TRBD2 TRBJ2-5 TRBV19 CASSITSGSFQETQYF TGTGCCAGTAGTATTACTAGCGGGAGCTTCCAAGAGACCCAGTACTTC
- - TRBJ2-3 TRBV5-6 CASSLGRPTDTQYF TGTGCCAGCAGCTTGGGGAGGCCCACAGATACGCAGTATTTT
- - TRBJ1-5 TRBV28 CASSLYGIQGNQPQHF TGTGCCAGCAGTTTATATGGAATTCAGGGCAATCAGCCCCAGCATTTT
- TRBD1 TRBJ1-1 TRBV27 CASSRQGLNTEAFF TGTGCCAGCAGTCGACAGGGGCTGAACACTGAAGCTTTCTTT
- - TRBJ1-5 TRBV28 CASSLSLGPNQPQHF TGTGCCAGCAGTTTATCTTTGGGGCCGAATCAGCCCCAGCATTTT
- TRBD2 TRBJ2-2 TRBV28 CASSRLAGQGELFF TGTGCCAGCAGCAGACTAGCGGGACAAGGGGAGCTGTTTTTT
- TRBD1 TRBJ2-7 TRBV5-1 CASSSRDRGRDEQYF TGCGCCAGCAGCTCCCGGGACAGGGGGCGCGACGAGCAGTACTTC
- TRBD2 TRBJ2-1 TRBV7-3 CASSLSSGREEDEQFF TGTGCCAGCAGCTTATCTAGCGGGAGGGAAGAGGATGAGCAGTTCTTC
- TRBD1 TRBJ2-6 TRBV4-3 CASSQVRDRGNSGANVLTF TGCGCCAGCAGCCAAGTGCGGGACAGGGGTAATTCTGGGGCCAACGTCCTGACTTTC